This T cell receptor beta chain was profiled in a study of T cell responses to AZD1222 COVID-19 vaccine (dated by TCRdb to the early 2020s). About the study as a whole: TCR sequencing covered about 230 trial participants: 207 given two doses of AZD1222 and approximately 26 given two doses of MenACWY control vaccine. Trial participants were enrolled by age into 18-55, 56-69 and 70-plus year subgroups, with around 150, 28 and 57 TCR-sequenced participants respectively.

The CDR3 regions of human TCRbeta chains were analyzed by immunosequencing. From the authors' description of their analysis: TCRs in the repertoires were matched against a reference library of SARS-CoV-2-specific TCRs that had been generated with the MIRA antigen-specificity platform. Breadth was defined as the fraction of unique TCRs that were SARS-CoV-2-associated, and depth was defined as the fraction of total T cells that were SARS-CoV-2-associated. Each spike-specific TCR was assigned to its reactive spike region and to a CD4 or CD8 class using the MIRA data. Log10-transformed breadth and depth values were compared by one-way ANOVA with Sidak's multiple comparisons tests. The clones in this table, taken by TCRdb from immuneACCESS, are in-frame only. Not every clone is retained; where verified, under half of the shortfall comes from an unresolved V gene, and the cause of the rest is unknown. The D gene and trimming were derived from the DNA, and the V and J assignments and clone size from that table. Counted in this sample were 70,000 or so clones; roughly 85% of them appeared once. Jointly, the top ten make up 6.5% of the sample.

Reading the label with the study, this specimen's time point is: about 28 days (+/-7) after the second vaccine dose. AZD1222 recipients given second doses at about 4 weeks or at about 12 weeks were pooled, since spike-specific TCR depth and breadth were not found to differ between the two schedules. The vaccinee samples were drawn from two UK trials, COV001 and COV002, one of which was a single-blind randomized controlled phase 2/3 trial testing AZD1222 (ChAdOx1 nCoV-19) in healthy adults. For TCRbeta chain sequencing, PBMC samples were collected from trial participants at day 0 and at day 28 after the second dose. Overall results and qualifications from the work: Participants were mostly white British and included more females than males, and it was suggested by the authors that clonal diversity may have been underestimated. Conclusions about previously exposed vaccinees were limited because only a handful of AZD1222 recipients were SARS-CoV-2 seropositive at baseline. The 56-69-year group was small, and its depth increase did not reach significance, likely because of low power. After two AZD1222 doses, spike-specific TCR breadth and depth were significantly higher than at day 0 and than in MenACWY recipients. Nearly half of unique spike-specific TCRs reportedly recognized epitopes outside regions mutated in the B.1.351 and B.1.1.7 variants. Because no samples from the day 14 peak response were available, repertoires could be characterized only after the peak T cell response. CD4 TCRs associated with the vaccine covered the entire spike protein, and the dominant responses were in regions 160-218 and 743-854.

A note on this clone: What this receptor recognizes is not known. No much larger clone exists at a distance of one base, and base qualities are not known.

V and J are truncated by 2 bases and 2 bases respectively, leaving an intervening sequence of 7 bases. The CDR3 has 13 amino acids, counting the end cysteine and phenylalanine. Only the CDR3 DNA is retained, 39 bases long and in frame from the first base. The germline V gene sets CDR1 to SGHRS and CDR2 to YFSETQ. The sequence came from an adult who received the AZD1222 COVID-19 vaccine. The sequence joins TRBV5-1 to TRBJ2-5, with TRBD1 tentatively as D gene (6 bases match). The source material was peripheral blood, sampled 28 days after the second AZD1222 dose. The DNA sequence is given as TGCGCCAGCAGCTTTGGACAGCAAGAGACCCAGTACTTC. Translated, it reads CASSFGQQETQYF.